This T cell receptor (beta chain) derives from a study of T-cell memory formation after mild COVID-19. Findings of the study overall: Day 15 to 85 contractors were CD4/CD8 balanced; later expanders leaned CD4+. Detection of some responders pre-infection suggested pre-existing cross-reactive memory T cells participated. Clones which contracted sat mainly in CM and EM if CD4+, and in EMRA if CD8+.

TCR alpha and TCR beta cDNA libraries with sample barcodes and UMIs came from 5'RACE using constant-segment primers. Each CDR3 protein gets one entry after TCRdb re-called the 5' RACE reads with MiXCR. The data show hundreds of thousands of distinct CDR3 sequences, with more than 15% seen just once and 12% held by the top ten. The V end lost 0 bases, the J end lost 5 bases, and 11 bases lay between the germline ends. Germline lookup yields CDR1 SGHRS and CDR2 YFSETQ. This CDR3 has 15 amino acids. This clonotype appeared a few times. The antigen remains unidentified. This clonotype was obtained from an adult woman who had mild COVID-19 (a few samples of this study predate the infection). Cell type and time point are not known. Sequences were obtained from PBMCs or a T cell subset sorted from them (not recorded which). The chain carries TRBV5-1 and TRBJ2-2; D is perhaps TRBD1 or TRBD2 (5 bases each). This chain's CDR3 is CASSLAGTLTGELFF. As DNA, the CDR3 is TGCGCCAGCAGCTTGGCCGGGACCCTAACCGGGGAGCTGTTTTTT.